The 23 T cell receptor beta chains below come from one sample, sequenced in a study of cytomegalovirus exposure and HLA in healthy donors. Method: immunoSEQ multiplex PCR; TCRdb's copy keeps in-frame clones and lacks some. In the table there are 45,000 to 65,000 clones, 85% to 90% of which are singletons. The sample taken for sequencing was PBMCs. The source of these receptors is a woman aged 18-29 years in good health and CMV-seronegative.

The CDR3 DNA follows: TGTGCCAGCAGCTCTAGACTAGCTAGAGACCAAGAGACCCAGTACTTC. Its protein product is CASSSRLARDQETQYF. The rearrangement links TRBV11-1 to TRBJ2-5, with TRBD2 matching over 7 bases. Unmatched junction bases numbered 8, after V lost 4 bases and J lost 0 bases. In germline, CDR1 is SGHAT, CDR2 FQDESV (reference sequence). This CDR3 region has 16 residues.

This clone was seen just once. The rearrangement links TRBV2 to TRBJ2-7; D unresolved. The CDR3 covers 11 residues. The V end lost 5 bases, the J end lost 5 bases, and 7 bases lay between the germline ends. Germline CDR1 reads SNHLY; CDR2 reads FYNNEI. This CDR3 is CASSTEHEQYF. The CDR3 DNA sequence: TGTGCCAGCAGTACCGAGCACGAGCAGTACTTC.

The chain combines TRBV18 with TRBJ1-2, with unresolved D. The germline V gene encodes CDR1 KGHSH and CDR2 LQKENI. The V gene lost 2 bases and the J gene lost 5 bases, with 18 bases spanning the gap. The CDR3 contains 16 residues. CDR3 DNA: TGTGCCAGCTCACCAATGGCCGCCCCGGGAGGATATGGCTACACCTTC. Translated, it gives CASSPMAAPGGYGYTF.

The rearrangement joins TRBV9 to TRBJ1-1, with D perhaps TRBD1 (5 bases). The V end lost 0 bases, the J end lost 0 bases, and 9 bases lay between the germline ends. The CDR3 has 15 residues. Germline V gives CDR1 SGDLS, CDR2 YYNGEE. The DNA for the CDR3 is TGTGCCAGCAGCGTAGGGGGCTCGATGAACACTGAAGCTTTCTTT. Protein product: CASSVGGSMNTEAFF. Drawing the rest from reference TRBV9 and TRBJ1-1, the complete variable domain is DSGVTQTPKHLITATGQRVTLRCSPRSGDLSVYWYQQSLDQGLQFLIQYYNGEERAKGNILERFSAQQFPDLHSELNLSSLELGDSALYFCASSVGGSMNTEAFFGQGTRLTVV.

This clone was recorded once. The chain combines TRBV2 with TRBJ1-4; 8 bases line up with TRBD1. Per the germline V gene, CDR1 is SNHLY and CDR2 is FYNNEI. The CDR3 runs to 15 residues. With 5 bases clipped from V and 5 bases from J, the junction kept 7 bases outside the gene matches. In DNA, the CDR3 is TGTGCCAGCAGTCAACCGGGACAGGAGAATGAAAAACTGTTTTTT. It translates to CASSQPGQENEKLFF.

The chain is built from TRBV28 and TRBJ1-4; D unresolved. The CDR3 spans 14 residues. Germline lookup yields CDR1 MDHEN and CDR2 SYDVKM. V was trimmed by 7 bases and J by 3 bases, leaving 12 bases between them. CDR3 residues: CASMTAGANEKLFF. The CDR3 DNA reads TGTGCCAGCATGACGGCCGGGGCTAATGAAAAACTGTTTTTT.

The J gene is TRBJ2-7, the V gene TRBV7-2, with 10 bases fitting TRBD2. The V segment lost 3 bases and the J segment 6 bases; nucleotides outside the gene matches: 5. CDR1 is SGHTA and CDR2 is FQGNSA in the germline V gene. The CDR3 has 14 amino acids. As DNA, the CDR3 is TGTGCCAGCAGCTTGACTAGCGGGCGCTCCGAGCAGTACTTC. Translating it yields CASSLTSGRSEQYF.

The V call is TRBV9, the J call TRBJ2-7; the match to TRBD2 covers 11 bases. The length of the CDR3 is 14 residues. V gave up 1 base and J gave up 6 bases; unmatched junction bases: 3. CDR1 and CDR2 from the germline V gene are SGDLS and YYNGEE. The CDR3 here is CASSVTSGRAEQYF. The CDR3 bases are TGTGCCAGCAGCGTAACTAGCGGGAGAGCCGAGCAGTACTTC. Filled out from reference TRBV9 and TRBJ2-7, the complete variable domain reads DSGVTQTPKHLITATGQRVTLRCSPRSGDLSVYWYQQSLDQGLQFLIQYYNGEERAKGNILERFSAQQFPDLHSELNLSSLELGDSALYFCASSVTSGRAEQYFGPGTRLTVT.

The J gene is TRBJ1-4, the V gene TRBV5-8; 12 positions agree with TRBD1. V shed 4 bases and J 7 bases; nucleotides not matched to a gene: 2. The germline gives CDR1 SGHTS, CDR2 YDEGEE. The CDR3 is 14 residues long. CDR3 protein: CASSTGQGAEKLFF. The CDR3 DNA reads as TGTGCCAGCAGCACGGGACAGGGGGCTGAAAAACTGTTTTTT.

The J gene is TRBJ1-6, the V gene TRBV2; tentative D call: TRBD1 (6 bases). The V end lost 7 bases, the J end lost 9 bases, and 22 bases lay between the germline ends. CDR3 length: 16 residues. Germline V gives CDR1 SNHLY, CDR2 FYNNEI. CDR3 bases: TGTGCCAGCATCGACAGGAGGAACGGTAAATCTTCACCCCTCCACTTT. Protein sequence: CASIDRRNGKSSPLHF.

J is TRBJ1-3 and V is TRBV4-2; perhaps TRBD1 as D (5 bases). This CDR3 region has 15 residues. Germline V gives CDR1 LGHNA, CDR2 YNFKEQ. V dropped 1 base and J dropped 1 base, with 8 bases sitting between them. The CDR3 loop reads CASSQGGGSGNTIYF. DNA of the CDR3: TGTGCCAGCAGCCAAGGGGGGGGTTCTGGAAACACCATATATTTT.

The J gene is TRBJ1-4, the V gene TRBV28; a possible D gene is TRBD1 (6 bases). The CDR3 covers 16 residues. Trimming pared 6 bases from V and 5 bases from J, leaving 19 bases between. CDR1 and CDR2 from the germline V gene are MDHEN and SYDVKM. CDR3 bases: TGTGCCAGCAGCTCTACTTACAGGGAGAGGAATGAAAAACTGTTTTTT. As protein: CASSSTYRERNEKLFF.

The chain carries TRBV27 and TRBJ1-5; tentatively, D is TRBD1 (6 bases). The CDR3 contains 14 residues. Per germline, CDR1 MNHEY and CDR2 SMNVEV (reference sequence). Trimming took off 5 bases at V and 3 bases at J, with 11 bases between the two ends. The DNA for the CDR3 is TGTGCCAGCAGTCCCCGGGACACCAATCAGCCCCAGCATTTT. It is translated as CASSPRDTNQPQHF.

In this sample, this clone turned up a few times. CDR3 region: CASSGVNTGELFF. CDR3 in DNA: TGTGCCAGCAGTGGAGTTAACACCGGGGAGCTGTTTTTT. The chain combines TRBV7-8 with TRBJ2-2; D gene unclear. The CDR3 spans 13 residues. Germline CDR1 reads SGHVS; CDR2 reads FQNEAQ. V lost 6 bases and J 2 bases, leaving 7 bases between the germline ends. Based on the CDR3 plus reference TRBV7-8 and TRBJ2-2, the full variable domain is GAGVSQSPRYKVAKRGQDVALRCDPISGHVSLFWYQQALGQGPEFLTYFQNEAQLDKSGLPSDRFFAERPEGSVSTLKIQRTQQEDSAVYLCASSGVNTGELFFGEGSRLTVL.

The chain joins TRBV5-1 to TRBJ1-2; 8 bases are shared with TRBD1. The CDR3 is 14 amino acids. The trim removed 4 bases at V and 5 bases at J, leaving 7 bases unmatched. CDR1 and CDR2 (germline): SGHRS, YFSETQ. Here the CDR3 reads CASSQGTGRYGYTF. CDR3 coding DNA: TGCGCCAGCAGCCAGGGGACAGGAAGATATGGCTACACCTTC. The whole variable domain, filled in from reference TRBV5-1 and TRBJ1-2, reads KAGVTQTPRYLIKTRGQQVTLSCSPISGHRSVSWYQQTPGQGLQFLFEYFSETQRNKGNFPGRFSGRQFSNSRSEMNVSTLELGDSALYLCASSQGTGRYGYTFGSGTRLTVV.

CDR3 bases: TGTGCCAGCAGCTTAGAACGGCAACGGAGAGGAAACACCATATATTTT. Encoded protein: CASSLERQRRGNTIYF. V and J are TRBV11-2 and TRBJ1-3; D uncertain. Deletions cut 0 bases from V and 4 bases from J, with 13 bases between. Germline CDR1 is SGHAT and CDR2 is FQNNGV. The CDR3 has 16 amino acids.

The chain couples TRBV28 to TRBJ2-4; TRBD1 aligns across 7 bases. The CDR3 totals 17 residues. The V gene's germline CDR1 is MDHEN and CDR2 SYDVKM. Trimming took 4 bases from V and 0 from J; bases not matched to a gene: 9. The CDR3 nucleotides read TGTGCCAGCAGTTGGAAGACAGGGACCGTAGCCAAAAACATTCAGTACTTC. This codes for CASSWKTGTVAKNIQYF.

V and J are TRBV7-1 and TRBJ1-2; D unclear. TRBV7-1 is marked as an open reading frame, function uncertain. The CDR3 extends over 16 amino acids. Trimming stripped 5 bases from V and 4 bases from J, with 20 bases between. The CDR3 spells CASSPVNEGKTYGYTF. CDR3 coding DNA: TGTGCCAGCAGCCCCGTCAACGAGGGAAAGACCTATGGCTACACCTTC.

In this sample, this clone turned up once. The chain links TRBV14 to TRBJ1-6; D is unresolved. Germline assignment: CDR1 SGHDN and CDR2 FVKESK. CDR3 size: 11 residues. Trimming cost V 2 bases and J 13 bases, with 6 bases left between them. The CDR3 reads CASSQLGPLHF. The DNA for the CDR3 is TGTGCCAGCAGCCAACTAGGCCCCCTCCACTTT.

This rearrangement joins TRBV10-3 to TRBJ2-3; 12 nucleotides agree with TRBD2. Per germline, CDR1 ENHRY and CDR2 SYGVKD. The CDR3 runs to 16 residues. The trim removed 6 bases at V and 1 base at J, leaving 5 bases unmatched. The CDR3 reads CAIRASGGDGTDTQYF. As DNA, the CDR3 is TGTGCCATCAGGGCTAGCGGGGGGGACGGCACAGATACGCAGTATTTT.

The gene calls are TRBV9 and TRBJ2-1; 8 nucleotides line up with TRBD2. From germline, CDR1 is SGDLS and CDR2 YYNGEE. Trimming at V came to 0 bases and at J to 3 bases, leaving 2 bases not matched to a gene. CDR3 size: 15 residues. This CDR3 reads CASSVDGRGYNEQFF. For the CDR3, the DNA is TGTGCCAGCAGCGTAGACGGGAGGGGCTACAATGAGCAGTTCTTC.

The V call is TRBV6-6, the J call TRBJ2-2; D remains ambiguous. There are 16 residues in the CDR3. Trimming took 6 bases from V and 1 from J, leaving 15 bases between them. Germline lookup yields CDR1 MNHNY and CDR2 SVGAGI (reference sequence). CDR3 coding DNA: TGTGCCAGCAGACGTCTTGATAGTCGGAACACCGGGGAGCTGTTTTTT. This sequence encodes CASRRLDSRNTGELFF.

The chain recombines TRBV11-2 with TRBJ2-1; TRBD2 is a possible D gene (5 bases). Between the trimmed V and J ends, which lost 3 bases and 7 bases, there was a span of 7 bases. The germline V gene has CDR1 SGHAT and CDR2 FQNNGV. This CDR3 comprises 12 residues. The CDR3, as DNA: TGTGCCAGCAGCTTCGGGATGAATGAGCAGTTCTTC. Translation gives CASSFGMNEQFF.